The 25 T cell receptor beta chains below come from one sample, sequenced in a study of blood T cell repertoires in COVID-19. The protocol was immunoSEQ multiplex PCR, while the TCRdb copy is restricted to in-frame clones and leaves out a portion. The profile shows 400,000 or so clones, approximately 86% of them singletons. Sequenced material: PBMCs or T cells enriched from blood (not recorded which). These receptors were obtained from a woman in her thirties or forties with acute COVID-19.

The chain links TRBV6-5 to TRBJ1-2; D not certain. Between the trimmed V and J ends, which lost 8 bases and 2 bases, there was a span of 9 bases. Germline CDR1 reads MNHEY; CDR2 reads SVGAGI. This CDR3 is built from 12 residues. The CDR3 sequence is CASGSGNYGYTF. For the CDR3, the DNA is TGTGCCAGCGGCTCGGGGAACTATGGCTACACCTTC.

This chain links TRBV6-4 with TRBJ2-7; the D is unclear. CDR1 MRHNA and CDR2 SNTAGT come from the germline V gene. This CDR3 spans 9 amino acids. Trimming stripped 6 bases from V and 11 bases from J, with 8 bases between. The CDR3 coding sequence is TGTGCCAGCAGGGCCGATAAGTACTTC. This gives the protein CASRADKYF.

The table lists this clone with a count of one. The genes are TRBV11-2 and TRBJ1-2, with 7 bases fitting TRBD1. J gave up 7 bases and V 6 bases, and 8 bases lay outside the gene matches. From germline, CDR1 is SGHAT and CDR2 FQNNGV. CDR3 length equals 13 residues. In DNA form, the CDR3 reads TGTGCCAGCAGTTTGACAGGGTACTCTGGCTACACCTTC. Its protein product is CASSLTGYSGYTF. Complete variable domain (other parts from reference TRBV11-2 and TRBJ1-2): EAGVAQSPRYKIIEKRQSVAFWCNPISGHATLYWYQQILGQGPKLLIQFQNNGVVDDSQLPKDRFSAERLKGVDSTLKIQPAKLEDSAVYLCASSLTGYSGYTFGSGTRLTVV.

This chain joins TRBV12-3 or TRBV12-4 and TRBJ2-7; 14 bases align to TRBD2. J was trimmed by 11 bases and V by 8 bases; bases with no gene match: 8. This CDR3 comprises 13 residues. The CDR3 bases are TGTGCCAGCTCCCTGACTAGCGGGGGGGCGAAGTACTTC. Translation: CASSLTSGGAKYF.

V and J are TRBV4-1 and TRBJ1-6, with 12 bases matching TRBD1. The CDR3 covers 15 residues. Germline assignment: CDR1 MGHRA and CDR2 YSYEKL. J gave up 9 bases and V 5 bases, and 5 bases lay outside the gene matches. The CDR3 sequence is CASSKGQGAVSPLHF. CDR3 bases: TGCGCCAGCAGCAAGGGACAGGGGGCGGTTTCACCCCTCCACTTT.

This clone was counted between two and nine times. J is TRBJ2-1 and V is TRBV27; D is ambiguous. CDR1 is MNHEY, CDR2 SMNVEV, per germline (reference sequence). CDR3 length: 16 residues. V lost 0 bases to trimming and J lost 6 bases, with 15 bases between them. The CDR3 DNA follows: TGTGCCAGCAGTTTATCAAGGCTAGTAATGCTCAATGAGCAGTTCTTC. It encodes CASSLSRLVMLNEQFF.

The CDR3 DNA follows: TGTGCCTGGAGTATCCCAACAGGGGGCTATGGCTACACCTTC. It yields the protein CAWSIPTGGYGYTF. The chain uses TRBV30 and TRBJ1-2; 8 nucleotides match TRBD1. In germline, CDR1 is GTSNPN, CDR2 SVGIG (reference sequence). The CDR3 is 14 amino acids. V lost 2 bases to trimming and J lost 4 bases; unmatched junction nucleotides: 6.

The rearrangement joins TRBV24-1 to TRBJ2-5; 7 bases are shared with TRBD1. Germline CDR1 reads KGHDR; CDR2 reads SFDVKD. CDR3 length: 12 residues. V shed 7 bases, J shed 3 bases, and the junction held 1 base outside the gene matches. The CDR3 nucleotides read TGTGCCACCAGAGACAGGGAAGAGACCCAGTACTTC. Translating gives CATRDREETQYF.

The chain is built from TRBV6-5 and TRBJ2-7; 8 bases are shared with TRBD2. CDR1 is MNHEY, CDR2 SVGAGI, per germline. The CDR3 consists of 14 residues. Trimming removed 6 bases from V and 1 base from J; junction bases left unmatched: 5. CDR3 amino acids: CASRDSGASYEQYF. The DNA of the CDR3 is TGTGCCAGCAGAGATAGCGGGGCATCCTACGAGCAGTACTTC.

This clone was detected only a few times. The chain carries TRBV5-1 and TRBJ1-1; D is undetermined. V was clipped by 2 bases and J by 1 base, with 12 bases between them. Germline-derived CDR1 and CDR2 are SGHRS and YFSETQ. This CDR3 spans 15 amino acids. The chain's CDR3 is CASSFSPEQNTEAFF. CDR3 DNA sequence: TGCGCCAGCAGCTTCTCACCGGAGCAGAACACTGAAGCTTTCTTT.

The chain couples TRBV2 to TRBJ1-1; no clear D. CDR1 SNHLY and CDR2 FYNNEI come from the germline V gene. The CDR3 spans 14 residues. The ends were cut back, 6 bases at V and 1 base at J, with 12 bases in the middle. CDR3 coding DNA: TGTGCCAGCAGCGAACAGATTAAGAACACTGAAGCTTTCTTT. Amino acid sequence: CASSEQIKNTEAFF. Using reference TRBV2 and TRBJ1-1 for the parts outside the CDR3, the full variable domain is EPEVTQTPSHQVTQMGQEVILRCVPISNHLYFYWYRQILGQKVEFLVSFYNNEISEKSEIFDDQFSVERPDGSNFTLKIRSTKLEDSAMYFCASSEQIKNTEAFFGQGTRLTVV.

A single count supports this clone. The chain has TRBV29-1 and TRBJ2-2; 8 bases match TRBD2. V was pared by 3 bases and J by 5 bases, with 2 bases of the junction left unmatched. This CDR3 is 13 amino acids long. Per the germline V gene, CDR1 is SQVTM and CDR2 is ANQGSEA. CDR3 residues: CSVDTGGTGELFF. The CDR3 nucleotides read TGCAGCGTTGACACGGGAGGGACCGGGGAGCTGTTTTTT.

V and J are TRBV5-4 and TRBJ2-5; TRBD2 matches at 8 bases. The CDR3 has 15 residues. Trimming at V came to 3 bases and at J to 5 bases, leaving 9 bases not matched to a gene. The germline CDR1 and CDR2 sequences are SGHNT and YYREEE (reference sequence). The CDR3 DNA follows: TGTGCCAGCAGCTCCATGACGGGGGGGCGTGAGACCCAGTACTTC. Protein product: CASSSMTGGRETQYF.

The chain is built from TRBV25-1 and TRBJ1-4, with 8 bases fitting TRBD1. CDR3 length: 16 amino acids. With 3 bases clipped from V and 0 bases from J, the junction kept 3 bases outside the gene matches. Germline V gene sequence: CDR1 MGHDK, CDR2 SYGVNS. Here the CDR3 DNA reads TGTGCCAGCAGTGAGGGACAGGTCGCAACTAATGAAAAACTGTTTTTT. Translation: CASSEGQVATNEKLFF.

This clone appeared a single time. The chain recombines TRBV7-9 with TRBJ1-4; D might be TRBD1 (6 bases). The V gene's germline CDR1 is SEHNR and CDR2 FQNEAQ (reference sequence). The CDR3 extends over 14 amino acids. Trimming removed 3 bases from V and 8 bases from J, with 13 bases in between. Written as DNA, the CDR3 is TGTGCCAGCAGCTTCAGAAACAGGGAGGAAAAACTGTTTTTT. Its protein is CASSFRNREEKLFF.

V is TRBV4-2 and J is TRBJ1-4; 7 bases are shared with TRBD1. The CDR3 extends over 17 amino acids. Per the germline V gene, CDR1 is LGHNA and CDR2 is YNFKEQ. The ends lost 0 bases at V and 5 bases at J; junction bases unmatched: 9. In nucleotides, the CDR3 is TGTGCCAGCAGCCAAGAAAGGGACAGTCTGAAGAATGAAAAACTGTTTTTT. Protein sequence: CASSQERDSLKNEKLFF.

This chain joins TRBV7-8 and TRBJ1-2; 8 bases match TRBD1. V gave up 3 bases and J gave up 6 bases; unmatched junction bases: 21. The CDR3 sequence is 19 residues long. The V gene's germline CDR1 is SGHVS and CDR2 FQNEAQ. CDR3 sequence (DNA): TGTGCCAGCAGCTTCAATCACCGGGACAGGTCTTTGCTCGTCCATGGCTACACCTTC. It specifies CASSFNHRDRSLLVHGYTF. Filled out from reference TRBV7-8 and TRBJ1-2, the complete variable domain reads GAGVSQSPRYKVAKRGQDVALRCDPISGHVSLFWYQQALGQGPEFLTYFQNEAQLDKSGLPSDRFFAERPEGSVSTLKIQRTQQEDSAVYLCASSFNHRDRSLLVHGYTFGSGTRLTVV.

The chain combines TRBV19 with TRBJ1-2; weak D call: TRBD1 (5 bases). CDR3 size: 11 residues. Germline CDR1 and CDR2: LNHDA and SQIVND (reference sequence). Trimming took 8 bases from V and 2 from J, leaving 6 bases between them. For the CDR3, the DNA is TGTGCCAGTGGGGGGAACTATGGCTACACCTTC. Protein product: CASGGNYGYTF.

The V call is TRBV7-6, the J call TRBJ1-1; a possible D gene is TRBD1 (6 bases). V was shortened by 5 bases and J by 5 bases, with 12 bases between the two germline ends. Germline V gives CDR1 SGHVS, CDR2 FNYEAQ. The CDR3 has 13 amino acids. CDR3 amino acids: CASSQTDRTEAFF. The CDR3 region has the DNA TGTGCCAGCAGCCAAACCGACAGGACTGAAGCTTTCTTT. The entire variable domain, with the rest obtained from reference TRBV7-6 and TRBJ1-1, is as follows: GAGVSQSPRYKVTKRGQDVALRCDPISGHVSLYWYRQALGQGPEFLTYFNYEAQQDKSGLPNDRFSAERPEGSISTLTIQRTEQRDSAMYRCASSQTDRTEAFFGQGTRLTVV.

The J gene is TRBJ1-5, the V gene TRBV6-6, with D uncertain. Per the germline V gene, CDR1 is MNHNY and CDR2 is SVGAGI (reference sequence). Trimming stripped 4 bases from V and 0 bases from J, with 10 bases between. The CDR3 spans 15 residues. The CDR3 nucleotides are TGTGCCAGCAGTTTATTCCCAGATAGCAATCAGCCCCAGCATTTT. This codes for CASSLFPDSNQPQHF.

This chain links TRBV5-1 with TRBJ1-3; no definite D call. CDR3 length equals 17 residues. The germline gives CDR1 SGHRS, CDR2 YFSETQ. V lost 0 bases and J lost 0, with 13 bases in between. CDR3 in amino acids: CASSLGARSSSGNTIYF. The CDR3 DNA reads as TGCGCCAGCAGCTTGGGGGCCAGGTCCTCCTCTGGAAACACCATATATTTT.

The genes are TRBV25-1 and TRBJ1-2; tentative D call: TRBD1 (6 bases). V lost 3 bases to trimming and J lost 4 bases, with 12 bases between them. The germline V gene has CDR1 MGHDK and CDR2 SYGVNS. This CDR3 is 14 amino acids long. The CDR3, as DNA: TGTGCCAGCAGTGATCTCGGGACATTCTATGGCTACACCTTC. Amino acid sequence: CASSDLGTFYGYTF.

The genes are TRBV3-1 (or the pseudogene TRBV3-2) and TRBJ1-2, with unresolved D. The CDR3 has 14 residues. The V gene's germline CDR1 is LGHDT and CDR2 YNNKEL (reference sequence). The germline V and J ends were trimmed by 5 bases and 5 bases, with 15 bases remaining between them. In DNA, the CDR3 is TGTGCCAGCAGCTTGGGTTCAGGTCCGTATGGCTACACCTTC. Translated: CASSLGSGPYGYTF.

The chain links TRBV5-4 to TRBJ2-3; TRBD2 aligns across 10 bases. Germline V gene data show CDR1 as SGHNT and CDR2 as YYREEE (reference sequence). The CDR3 length is 16 residues. V shed 3 bases and J 5 bases; nucleotides not matched to a gene: 9. CDR3 residues: CASSSRSGGAGDTQYF. The CDR3 coding sequence is TGTGCCAGCAGCTCCCGGAGCGGGGGGGCGGGAGATACGCAGTATTTT.

The chain links TRBV5-4 to TRBJ1-2, with TRBD1 identical over 9 bases. From germline, CDR1 is SGHNT and CDR2 YYREEE (reference sequence). CDR3 length equals 13 residues. V lost 5 bases, J lost 8 bases, and 7 bases stayed unmatched. The CDR3, as DNA: TGTGCCAGCAGGTCCCTGGACAGGGGAGGCTACACCTTC. Translation: CASRSLDRGGYTF. The full variable domain, rest sourced from reference TRBV5-4 and TRBJ1-2, is ETGVTQSPTHLIKTRGQQVTLRCSSQSGHNTVSWYQQALGQGPQFIFQYYREEENGRGNFPPRFSGLQFPNYSSELNVNALELDDSALYLCASRSLDRGGYTFGSGTRLTVV.